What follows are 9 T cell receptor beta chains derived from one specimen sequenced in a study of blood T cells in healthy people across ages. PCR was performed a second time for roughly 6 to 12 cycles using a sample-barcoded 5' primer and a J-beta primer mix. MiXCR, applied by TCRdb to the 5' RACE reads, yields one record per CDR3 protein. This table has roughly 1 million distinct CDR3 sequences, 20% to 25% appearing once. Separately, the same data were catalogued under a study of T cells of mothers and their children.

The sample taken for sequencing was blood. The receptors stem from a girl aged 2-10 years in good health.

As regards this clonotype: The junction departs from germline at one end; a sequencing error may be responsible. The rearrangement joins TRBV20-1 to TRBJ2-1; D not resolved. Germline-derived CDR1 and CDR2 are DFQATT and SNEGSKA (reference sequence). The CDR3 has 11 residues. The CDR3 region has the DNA TGCAGCGCTAGATCTGGGAATGAGCAGTTCTTC. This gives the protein CSARSGNEQFF.

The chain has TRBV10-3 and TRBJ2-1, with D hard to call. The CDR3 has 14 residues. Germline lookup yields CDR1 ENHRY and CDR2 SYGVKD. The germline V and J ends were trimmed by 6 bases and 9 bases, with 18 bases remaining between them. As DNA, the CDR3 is TGTGCCATCAGGGGGTCTAGGATGGGCAGTGAGCAGTTCTTC. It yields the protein CAIRGSRMGSEQFF.

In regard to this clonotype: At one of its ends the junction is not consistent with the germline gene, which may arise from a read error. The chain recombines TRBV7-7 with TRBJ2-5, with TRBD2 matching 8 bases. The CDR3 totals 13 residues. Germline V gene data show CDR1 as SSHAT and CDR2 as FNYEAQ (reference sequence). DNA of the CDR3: TGTGCTAGCAGCTTAGCCAGAGCGGGGGAGCAATACTTC. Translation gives CASSLARAGEQYF.

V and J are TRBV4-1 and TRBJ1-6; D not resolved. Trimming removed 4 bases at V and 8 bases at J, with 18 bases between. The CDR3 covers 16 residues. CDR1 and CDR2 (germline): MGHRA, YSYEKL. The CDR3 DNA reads TGCGCCAGCAGCCCTAGCAAGGCCGGGCCCTATTCACCCCTCCACTTT. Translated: CASSPSKAGPYSPLHF.

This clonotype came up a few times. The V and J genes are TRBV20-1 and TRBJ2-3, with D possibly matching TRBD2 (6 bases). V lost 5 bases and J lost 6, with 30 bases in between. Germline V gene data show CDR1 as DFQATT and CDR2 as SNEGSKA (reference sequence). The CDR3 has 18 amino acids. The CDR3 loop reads CSAGISGLAFQSMDTQYF. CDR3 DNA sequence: TGCAGTGCTGGGATAAGCGGGCTTGCTTTCCAGTCCATGGATACGCAGTATTTT.

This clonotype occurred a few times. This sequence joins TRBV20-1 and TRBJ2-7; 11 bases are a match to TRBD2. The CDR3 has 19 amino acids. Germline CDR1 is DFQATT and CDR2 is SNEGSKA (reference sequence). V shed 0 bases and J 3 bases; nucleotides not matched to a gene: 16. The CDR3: CSARDTGWLAGGPFYEQYF. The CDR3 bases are TGCAGTGCTAGAGATACGGGGTGGCTAGCGGGGGGACCTTTCTACGAGCAGTACTTC.

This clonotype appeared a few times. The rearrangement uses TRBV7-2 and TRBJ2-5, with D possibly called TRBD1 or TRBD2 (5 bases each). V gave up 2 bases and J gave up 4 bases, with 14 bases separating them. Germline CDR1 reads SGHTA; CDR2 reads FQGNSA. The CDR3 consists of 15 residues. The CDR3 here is CASSLIAEGRETQYF. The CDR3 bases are TGTGCCAGCAGCTTAATCGCCGAGGGGCGAGAGACCCAGTACTTC.

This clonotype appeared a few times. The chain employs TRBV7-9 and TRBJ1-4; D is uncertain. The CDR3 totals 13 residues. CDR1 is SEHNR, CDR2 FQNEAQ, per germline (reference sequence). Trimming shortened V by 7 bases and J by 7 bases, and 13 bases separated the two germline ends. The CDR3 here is CASNKGWGEKLFF. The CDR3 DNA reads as TGTGCCAGCAACAAGGGATGGGGTGAAAAACTGTTTTTT.

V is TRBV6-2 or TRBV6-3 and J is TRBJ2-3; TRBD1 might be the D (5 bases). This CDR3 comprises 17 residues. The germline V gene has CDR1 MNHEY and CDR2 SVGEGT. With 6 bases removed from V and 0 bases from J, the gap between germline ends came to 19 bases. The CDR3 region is CASRADFGHSSTDTQYF. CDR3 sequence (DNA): TGTGCCAGCAGAGCCGACTTTGGACACTCAAGCACAGATACGCAGTATTTT.